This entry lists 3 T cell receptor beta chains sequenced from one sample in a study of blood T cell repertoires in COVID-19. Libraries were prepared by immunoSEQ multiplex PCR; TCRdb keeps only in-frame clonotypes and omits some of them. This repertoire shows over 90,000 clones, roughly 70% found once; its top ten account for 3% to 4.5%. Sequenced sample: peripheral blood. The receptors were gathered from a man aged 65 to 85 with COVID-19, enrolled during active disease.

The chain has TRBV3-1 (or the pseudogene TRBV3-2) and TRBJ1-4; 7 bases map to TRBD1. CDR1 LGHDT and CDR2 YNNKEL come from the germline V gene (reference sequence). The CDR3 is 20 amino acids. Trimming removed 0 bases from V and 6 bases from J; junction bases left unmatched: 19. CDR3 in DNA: TGTGCCAGCAGCCAAGAGCATGGAGGTTTTGGGTTTGACAGGGATGAAAAACTGTTTTTT. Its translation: CASSQEHGGFGFDRDEKLFF.

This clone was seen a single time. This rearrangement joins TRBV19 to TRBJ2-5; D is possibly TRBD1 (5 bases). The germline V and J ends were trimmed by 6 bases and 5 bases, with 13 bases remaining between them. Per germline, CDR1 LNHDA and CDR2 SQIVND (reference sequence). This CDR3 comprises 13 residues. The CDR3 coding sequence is TGTGCCAGTAGCTGGGGCCGTACCGAGACCCAGTACTTC. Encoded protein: CASSWGRTETQYF.

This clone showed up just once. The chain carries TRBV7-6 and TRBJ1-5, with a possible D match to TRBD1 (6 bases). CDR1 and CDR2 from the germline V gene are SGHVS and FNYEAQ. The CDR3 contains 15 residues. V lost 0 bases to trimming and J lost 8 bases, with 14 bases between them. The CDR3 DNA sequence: TGTGCCAGCAGCTTAGCGTACAGGGATAGTGAGCCCCAGCATTTT. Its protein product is CASSLAYRDSEPQHF.